The T cell receptor (beta chain) under discussion was sequenced for a study of blood T cell repertoires in COVID-19. Study context: Italy, Spain and the United States were the sources of the convalescent and acute COVID-19 samples.

Method: immunoSEQ multiplex PCR; TCRdb's copy keeps in-frame clones and lacks some. The sample includes 140,000 to 150,000 clones, 81% of them seen just once. The CDR3 covers 16 residues. The V gene's germline CDR1 is MNHEY and CDR2 SVGEGT. Trimming at V came to 6 bases and at J to 0 bases, leaving 8 bases not matched to a gene. The TCR was taken from a human donor in a cohort sampled during active COVID-19. The rearrangement uses TRBV6-2 or TRBV6-3 and TRBJ2-4, with 7 bases identical to TRBD2. Sequenced material: peripheral blood. The CDR3 here is CASSSLAELAKNIQYF. DNA for the CDR3: TGTGCCAGCAGCTCCCTAGCGGAACTAGCCAAAAACATTCAGTACTTC.